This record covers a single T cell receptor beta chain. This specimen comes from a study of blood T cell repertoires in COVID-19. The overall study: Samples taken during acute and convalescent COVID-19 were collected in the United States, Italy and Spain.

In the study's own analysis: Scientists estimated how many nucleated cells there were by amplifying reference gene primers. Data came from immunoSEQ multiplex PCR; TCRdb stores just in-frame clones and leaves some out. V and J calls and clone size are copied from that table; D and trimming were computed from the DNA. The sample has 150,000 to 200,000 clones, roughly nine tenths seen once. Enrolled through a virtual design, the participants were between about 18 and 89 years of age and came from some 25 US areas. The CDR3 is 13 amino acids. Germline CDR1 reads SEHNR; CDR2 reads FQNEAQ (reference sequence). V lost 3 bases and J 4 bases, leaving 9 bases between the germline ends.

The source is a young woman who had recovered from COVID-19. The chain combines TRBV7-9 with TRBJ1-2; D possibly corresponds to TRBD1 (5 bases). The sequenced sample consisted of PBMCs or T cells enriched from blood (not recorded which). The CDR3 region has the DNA TGTGCCAGCAGCTTTCAACAGGCCTATGGCTACACCTTC. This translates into CASSFQQAYGYTF.